This TCR beta chain was documented in a study of blood T cell repertoires in COVID-19. On the study more broadly: Sites in the United States, Italy and Spain provided acute and convalescent COVID-19 samples.

Germline V gene sequence: CDR1 MDHEN, CDR2 SYDVKM. J lost 5 bases, V lost 3 bases, and 8 bases had no gene match. The CDR3 covers 15 residues. The study recruited people aged about 18 to 95 years across under 25 US areas. Donors of Cohort 3 who recovered were those that had two negative PCRs, clearance, or symptom resolution. As handled by the study authors: Reference gene primer amplification in the assay estimated nucleated cell counts. The assay was immunoSEQ multiplex PCR, and TCRdb's table has in-frame clones only and misses some. That table is the source of V, J and clone size, and D and trimming were worked out from the DNA. Of about 330,000 clones detected, roughly 90% appear once; the ten largest clones hold approximately 18%.

Sequencing was performed on PBMCs or T cells enriched from blood (not recorded which). This chain links TRBV28 with TRBJ1-1; 8 nucleotides align to TRBD1. The TCR sequence derives from a woman between 25 and 40 years old who had recovered from COVID-19. CDR3 coding DNA: TGTGCCAGCAGTTTCTTCGGTACAGGGGGGACTGAAGCTTTCTTT. Translated: CASSFFGTGGTEAFF.